This entry concerns a single TCR beta chain. The germline V gene encodes CDR1 GTSNPN and CDR2 SVGIG (reference sequence). The V end lost 0 bases, the J end lost 6 bases, and 14 bases lay between the germline ends. The CDR3 runs to 15 residues. This record belongs to a study of control samples from healthy donors and cancer patients. Generated by immunoSEQ multiplex PCR, the TCRdb table keeps only in-frame clones and is missing some. The sample gives over 80,000 clones, roughly 83% of which show up once; 10% is in the top ten. The rearrangement joins TRBV30 to TRBJ1-4; D perhaps matches TRBD1 (5 bases). The source material was blood. The source of this sequence is a woman in her twenties or thirties in good health. The CDR3 DNA is TGTGCCTGGAGTGTACCCCCGGGACCCCATGAAAAACTGTTTTTT. Its translation: CAWSVPPGPHEKLFF.